This T cell receptor (beta chain) was recorded in a study of technical replicates of blood from several donors. Some clones are missing from TCRdb's copy, which holds only in-frame ones; the method was immunoSEQ multiplex PCR. The table has around 67,000 clones, about 86% seen once. The V gene's germline CDR1 is SGHTA and CDR2 FQGNSA. Trimming pared 6 bases from V and 9 bases from J, leaving 9 bases between. The CDR3 consists of 11 residues. Sequencing was carried out using PBMCs. This sequence joins TRBV7-2 and TRBJ2-1, with D unclear. The receptor's source is a human donor in good health. Some clones in this sample may be carry-over from other donors' samples. The CDR3 loop is CASSRRGEQFF. The CDR3 nucleotides are TGTGCCAGCAGTCGTAGAGGTGAGCAGTTCTTC.